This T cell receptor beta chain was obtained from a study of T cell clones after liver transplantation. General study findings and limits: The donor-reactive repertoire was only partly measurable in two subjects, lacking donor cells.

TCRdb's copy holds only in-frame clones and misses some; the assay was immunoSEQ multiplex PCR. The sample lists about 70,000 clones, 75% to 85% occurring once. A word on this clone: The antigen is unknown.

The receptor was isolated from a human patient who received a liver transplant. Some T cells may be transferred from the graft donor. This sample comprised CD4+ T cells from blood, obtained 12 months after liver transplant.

This chain's CDR3 is CSVSLAGAKTNTGELFF. The CDR3 DNA follows: TGCAGCGTTAGCTTAGCGGGAGCGAAGACGAACACCGGGGAGCTGTTTTTT. The chain is built from TRBV29-1 and TRBJ2-2; 9 nucleotides agree with TRBD2. The CDR3 spans 17 residues. V shed 5 bases, J shed 0 bases, and the junction held 10 bases outside the gene matches. The germline CDR1 and CDR2 sequences are SQVTM and ANQGSEA.